This T cell receptor beta chain was captured by sequencing in a study of vaccination and CD4 T cells after COVID-19. Stated treatment: approximately 10-day PBMC culture with coronavirus spike peptide pools or control peptides (ViraFEST assay). Collection of the unexposed donor's CD4+ T cells took place before the COVID-19 pandemic (2011-2018). This clonotype occurred a few times. What it binds is unknown. CD4+ T cells that had been cultured provided DNA sequenced with the Oncomine TCR Beta short-read assay. Genomic DNA was isolated from cultured CD4+ T cells. TCRdb recomputed calls from the PCR reads with MiXCR, one row per CDR3 protein. The repertoire holds around 9,400 distinct CDR3 sequences, roughly 33% seen once, with approximately 22% in the top ten. Germline values: CDR1 SGHTA, CDR2 FQGTGA. V lost 1 base and J lost 6; bases outside the gene matches: 10. The CDR3 spans 17 residues.

The TCR was taken from a human donor in good health. The chain employs TRBV7-3 and TRBJ2-7, with 12 positions matching TRBD2. Sequencing input: CD4+ T cells from blood, cultured in vitro. CDR3: CASSLKGQLAGGGEQYF. The CDR3 DNA reads TGTGCCAGCAGCTTAAAAGGGCAACTAGCGGGAGGTGGCGAGCAGTACTTC.